The 21 T cell receptor beta chains reported below all come from one sample, sequenced in a study of cytomegalovirus exposure and HLA in healthy donors. Primers included in the PCR were 60 Vbeta and 13 Jbeta primers. The method was immunoSEQ multiplex PCR; TCRdb's version includes in-frame clones alone and lacks a portion of them. Seen here are tens of thousands of clones, 78% observed once, and the top ten hold approximately 4.6%. Sequencing used PBMCs. The origin of the receptors is a middle-aged man in good health and CMV-seronegative.

This rearrangement joins TRBV28 to TRBJ2-3; tentatively, D is TRBD2 (5 bases). CDR3 size: 18 residues. From germline, CDR1 is MDHEN and CDR2 SYDVKM. Trimming took off 3 bases at V and 0 bases at J, with 19 bases between the two ends. The CDR3 loop is CASSFSPGLYSSTDTQYF. The CDR3 DNA reads TGTGCCAGCAGTTTTAGCCCCGGACTTTACTCTAGCACAGATACGCAGTATTTT.

This sequence joins TRBV19 and TRBJ2-7; TRBD1 matches 8 bases. V shed 8 bases and J 5 bases; nucleotides not matched to a gene: 5. Germline V gene data show CDR1 as LNHDA and CDR2 as SQIVND (reference sequence). The CDR3 contains 12 residues. Written as DNA, the CDR3 is TGTGCCAGTCCCTCGGACAGGGACGAGCAGTACTTC. It specifies CASPSDRDEQYF.

The V call is TRBV18, the J call TRBJ2-3; 9 bases align to TRBD1. V shed 4 bases and J 3 bases; nucleotides not matched to a gene: 5. Germline V lookup: CDR1 KGHSH, CDR2 LQKENI. The CDR3 has 15 amino acids. In DNA form, the CDR3 reads TGTGCCAGCTCACGACGGGACAGGGTGACAGATACGCAGTATTTT. Translation: CASSRRDRVTDTQYF.

The rearrangement joins TRBV19 to TRBJ2-1; 9 bases fit TRBD1. V trimming: 6 bases; J trimming: 3 bases; junction bases outside the gene matches: 6. CDR1 and CDR2 (germline): LNHDA, SQIVND (reference sequence). This CDR3 contains 15 residues. The CDR3 region has the DNA TGTGCCAGTAGCAACGGACAGGGGCACTACAATGAGCAGTTCTTC. Protein product: CASSNGQGHYNEQFF.

V gene TRBV5-1 combines with J gene TRBJ1-5, with TRBD1 identical over 10 bases. Trimming removed 4 bases from V and 3 bases from J; junction bases left unmatched: 4. From germline, CDR1 is SGHRS and CDR2 YFSETQ. This CDR3 has 15 amino acids. The CDR3 sequence: CASSPGTGDNQPQHF. The CDR3 DNA sequence: TGCGCCAGCAGCCCCGGGACAGGGGACAATCAGCCCCAGCATTTT.

The V gene is TRBV7-9, the J gene TRBJ2-7, with 7 bases lining up with TRBD1. J lost 1 base, V lost 4 bases, and 10 bases had no gene match. The CDR3 sequence is 16 residues long. Germline-derived CDR1 and CDR2 are SEHNR and FQNEAQ (reference sequence). The DNA of the CDR3 is TGTGCCAGCAGCTCGGACAGGACCTGGGGTTCCTACGAGCAGTACTTC. It specifies CASSSDRTWGSYEQYF.

Remarks on this clone: Other DNA sequences in this sample translate to the same CDR3. The genes are TRBV7-2 and TRBJ2-3, with D possibly matching TRBD2 (6 bases). V gave up 4 bases and J gave up 3 bases, with 11 bases separating them. Per the germline V gene, CDR1 is SGHTA and CDR2 is FQGNSA. CDR3 length equals 14 residues. CDR3 bases: TGTGCCAGCAGCTCTCGGGACTCGACAGATACGCAGTATTTT. It is translated as CASSSRDSTDTQYF. The full variable domain, completed using reference TRBV7-2 and TRBJ2-3, is GAGVSQSPSNKVTEKGKDVELRCDPISGHTALYWYRQSLGQGLEFLIYFQGNSAPDKSGLPSDRFSAERTGGSVSTLTIQRTQQEDSAVYLCASSSRDSTDTQYFGPGTRLTVL.

V gene TRBV29-1 combines with J gene TRBJ2-1; no reliable D call. Trimming took 5 bases from V and 0 from J, leaving 11 bases between them. The CDR3 consists of 14 residues. CDR1 is SQVTM, CDR2 ANQGSEA, per germline. The CDR3 nucleotides read TGCAGCGTTCTAGGCGGAGCCTCCTACAATGAGCAGTTCTTC. Translation gives CSVLGGASYNEQFF.

The chain recombines TRBV5-8 with TRBJ2-3; 9 bases map to TRBD1. Germline V lookup: CDR1 SGHTS, CDR2 YDEGEE. The CDR3 is 15 residues long. V dropped 6 bases and J dropped 1; count of bases not matched to a gene: 6. The CDR3 DNA follows: TGTGCCAGCATCCCCTGGGACAGGGGCACAGATACGCAGTATTTT. Protein product: CASIPWDRGTDTQYF.

As regards this clone: Compared with germline, one end of the junction differs, possibly owing to a read error. The V gene is TRBV6-4, the J gene TRBJ1-3, with 10 bases lining up with TRBD1. The CDR3 covers 20 residues. The germline V gene encodes CDR1 MRHNA and CDR2 SNTAGT. CDR3 region: CASSDSRGTGEVFAGNTIYF. CDR3 sequence (DNA): TGTGCCAGCAGCGACTCAAGGGGGACAGGGGAGGTTTTTGCTGGAAACACCATATATTTT.

This chain connects TRBV28 to TRBJ1-3, with 8 bases fitting TRBD1. The junction had 8 bases not matched to a gene; V was cut back by 5 bases and J by 2 bases. Germline V lookup: CDR1 MDHEN, CDR2 SYDVKM. CDR3 length: 16 residues. The CDR3 DNA sequence: TGTGCCAGCAGTCTTGCAGGGGGCTTGGCTGGAAACACCATATATTTT. This codes for CASSLAGGLAGNTIYF.

V and J are TRBV27 and TRBJ2-3; D is undetermined. The CDR3 is 15 amino acids. The germline V gene has CDR1 MNHEY and CDR2 SMNVEV (reference sequence). V dropped 2 bases and J dropped 1 base, with 10 bases sitting between them. The CDR3 DNA sequence: TGTGCCAGCAGTTTAGCGACAACTGGCACAGATACGCAGTATTTT. This codes for CASSLATTGTDTQYF.

V gene TRBV28 combines with J gene TRBJ2-3; no firm D call. The CDR3 length is 14 residues. V was cut by 2 bases and J by 7 bases, with 13 bases left in between. CDR1 MDHEN and CDR2 SYDVKM come from the germline V gene. CDR3 residues: CASSLLAGLNTQYF. In DNA, the CDR3 is TGTGCCAGCAGTTTACTGGCTGGGCTTAATACGCAGTATTTT.

Turning to this clone: A junction boundary mismatches the germline segment, possibly from a read error. The gene calls are TRBV7-6 and TRBJ2-7; 9 bases fit TRBD2. The CDR3 length is 13 residues. From germline, CDR1 is SGHVS and CDR2 FNYEAQ. The CDR3 DNA reads TGTGCCAGCAGCTTAGATCCTAGCGGGGTCTCGCACTTC. Translated, it gives CASSLDPSGVSHF.

This clone has just one count. This chain joins TRBV5-1 and TRBJ1-2; 12 bases are shared with TRBD1. This CDR3 is 15 amino acids long. CDR1 is SGHRS and CDR2 is YFSETQ in the germline V gene. V lost 4 bases and J lost 1; bases outside the gene matches: 2. The CDR3 loop reads CASSGTGGDNYGYTF. For the CDR3, the DNA is TGCGCCAGCAGCGGGACAGGGGGCGATAACTATGGCTACACCTTC.

The chain employs TRBV28 and TRBJ2-7; 7 bases map to TRBD2. There are 13 residues in the CDR3. With V trimmed by 6 bases and J by 4 bases, 6 bases remained unmatched. Germline V gives CDR1 MDHEN, CDR2 SYDVKM. The CDR3 nucleotides are TGTGCCAGCAGGGGAGGGAACCCTTACGAGCAGTACTTC. Its protein product is CASRGGNPYEQYF. Full variable domain (missing parts from reference TRBV28 and TRBJ2-7): DVKVTQSSRYLVKRTGEKVFLECVQDMDHENMFWYRQDPGLGLRLIYFSYDVKMKEKGDIPEGYSVSREKKERFSLILESASTNQTSMYLCASRGGNPYEQYFGPGTRLTVT.

V and J are TRBV6-1 and TRBJ1-2; D is perhaps TRBD1 (5 bases). Germline values: CDR1 MNHNS, CDR2 SASEGT. The CDR3 consists of 15 residues. The V gene lost 6 bases and the J gene lost 3 bases, with 17 bases spanning the gap. CDR3 sequence (DNA): TGTGCCAGCAGGGCCGACCGCGGGGGGTACTATGGCTACACCTTC. This translates into CASRADRGGYYGYTF.

The chain couples TRBV5-4 to TRBJ2-1; 8 positions agree with TRBD2. CDR1 and CDR2 from the germline V gene are SGHNT and YYREEE (reference sequence). This CDR3 spans 18 amino acids. Trimming removed 0 bases from V and 0 bases from J; junction bases left unmatched: 8. The CDR3 spells CASSLAPTGGSSYNEQFF. DNA of the CDR3: TGTGCCAGCAGCTTGGCCCCAACGGGAGGGAGCTCCTACAATGAGCAGTTCTTC.

The chain carries TRBV4-2 and TRBJ1-6; D unclear. CDR3 length: 15 residues. The germline V gene encodes CDR1 LGHNA and CDR2 YNFKEQ. The V gene lost 0 bases and the J gene lost 8 bases, with 11 bases spanning the gap. CDR3 residues: CASSQDPREDSPLHF. In DNA form, the CDR3 reads TGTGCCAGCAGCCAAGACCCAAGGGAGGATTCACCCCTCCACTTT.

The count of this clone is one. The chain is built from TRBV19 and TRBJ2-7, with 7 bases lining up with TRBD2. With 3 bases clipped from V and 1 base from J, the junction kept 3 bases outside the gene matches. The CDR3 length is 14 residues. Germline assignment: CDR1 LNHDA and CDR2 SQIVND (reference sequence). DNA of the CDR3: TGTGCCAGTAGTATCCTAGCGGCATCCTACGAGCAGTACTTC. Protein: CASSILAASYEQYF.

The CDR3 DNA is TGTGCTGGGAGGGGTGGGGGACCGAACACTGAAGCTTTCTTT. It is translated as CAGRGGGPNTEAFF. This chain links TRBV28 with TRBJ1-1, with a possible D match to TRBD1 (5 bases). The CDR3 covers 14 residues. Germline-derived CDR1 and CDR2 are MDHEN and SYDVKM.